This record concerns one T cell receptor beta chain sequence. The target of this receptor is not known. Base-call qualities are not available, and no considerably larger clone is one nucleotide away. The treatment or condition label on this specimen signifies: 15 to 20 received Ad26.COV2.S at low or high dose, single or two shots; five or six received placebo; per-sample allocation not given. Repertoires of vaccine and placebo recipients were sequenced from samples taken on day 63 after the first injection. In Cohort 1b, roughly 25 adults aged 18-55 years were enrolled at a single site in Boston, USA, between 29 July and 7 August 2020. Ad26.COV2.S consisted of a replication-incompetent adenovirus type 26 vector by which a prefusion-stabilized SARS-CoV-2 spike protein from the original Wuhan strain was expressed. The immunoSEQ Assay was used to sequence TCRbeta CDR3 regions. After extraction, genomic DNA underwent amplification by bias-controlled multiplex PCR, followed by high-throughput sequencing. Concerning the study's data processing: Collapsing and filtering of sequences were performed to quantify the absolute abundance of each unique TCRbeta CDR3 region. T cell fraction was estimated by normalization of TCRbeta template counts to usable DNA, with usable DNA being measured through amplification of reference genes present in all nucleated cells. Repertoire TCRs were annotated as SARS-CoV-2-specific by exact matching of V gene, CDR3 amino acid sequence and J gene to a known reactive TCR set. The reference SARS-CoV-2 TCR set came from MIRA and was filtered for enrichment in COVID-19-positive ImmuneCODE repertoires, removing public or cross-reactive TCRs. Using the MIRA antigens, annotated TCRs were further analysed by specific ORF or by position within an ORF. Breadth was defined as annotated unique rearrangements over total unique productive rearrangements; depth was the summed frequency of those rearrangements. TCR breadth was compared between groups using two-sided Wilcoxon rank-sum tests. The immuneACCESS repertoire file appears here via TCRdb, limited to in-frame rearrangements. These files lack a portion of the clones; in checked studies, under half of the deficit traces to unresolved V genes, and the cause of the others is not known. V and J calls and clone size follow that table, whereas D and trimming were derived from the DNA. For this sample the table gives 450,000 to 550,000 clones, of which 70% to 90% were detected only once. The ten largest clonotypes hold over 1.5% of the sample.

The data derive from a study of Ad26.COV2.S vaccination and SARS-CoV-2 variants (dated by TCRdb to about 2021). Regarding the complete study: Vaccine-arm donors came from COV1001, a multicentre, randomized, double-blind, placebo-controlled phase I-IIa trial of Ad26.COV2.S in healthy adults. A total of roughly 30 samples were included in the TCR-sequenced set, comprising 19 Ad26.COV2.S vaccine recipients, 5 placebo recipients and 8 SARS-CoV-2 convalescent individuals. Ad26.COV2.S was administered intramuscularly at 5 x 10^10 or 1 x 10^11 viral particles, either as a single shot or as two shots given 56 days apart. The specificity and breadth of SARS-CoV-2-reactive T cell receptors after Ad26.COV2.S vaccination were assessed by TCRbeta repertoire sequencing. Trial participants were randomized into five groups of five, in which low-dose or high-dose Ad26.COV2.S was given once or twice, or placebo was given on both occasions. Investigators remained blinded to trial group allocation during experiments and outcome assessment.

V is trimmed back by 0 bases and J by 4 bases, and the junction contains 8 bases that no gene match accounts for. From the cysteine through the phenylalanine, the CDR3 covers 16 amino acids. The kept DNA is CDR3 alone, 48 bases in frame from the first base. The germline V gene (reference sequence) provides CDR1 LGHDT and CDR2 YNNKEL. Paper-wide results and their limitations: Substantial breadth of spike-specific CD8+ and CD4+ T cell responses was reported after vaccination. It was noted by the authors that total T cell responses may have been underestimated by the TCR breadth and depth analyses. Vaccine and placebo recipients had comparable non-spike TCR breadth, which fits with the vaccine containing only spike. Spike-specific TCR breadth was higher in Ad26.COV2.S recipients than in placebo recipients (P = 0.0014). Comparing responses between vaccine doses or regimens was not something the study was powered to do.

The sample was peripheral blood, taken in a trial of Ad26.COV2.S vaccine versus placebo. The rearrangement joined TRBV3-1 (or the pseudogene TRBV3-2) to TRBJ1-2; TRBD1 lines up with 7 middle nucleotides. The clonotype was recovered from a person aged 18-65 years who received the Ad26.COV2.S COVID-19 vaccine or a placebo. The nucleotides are TGTGCCAGCAGCCAAGATTTGGGACAGAGTCTCTATGGCTACACCTTC. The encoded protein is CASSQDLGQSLYGYTF.